The rows below give T cell receptor beta chains drawn from one sample of a study of OX40 agonist ivuxolimab in advanced cancers. Repertoires were generated with immunoSEQ multiplex PCR, while TCRdb's copy carries only in-frame clones and drops some. The data show fewer than 80,000 clones, about 88% seen once. The sequencing used CD4+ or CD8+ T cells sorted from blood, collected in a trial of the OX40 agonist ivuxolimab. The receptors shown here come from an adult with an advanced solid tumor such as melanoma, head and neck, liver or kidney cancer. Both conserved end residues are part of each CDR3. Each record gives: J gene, clone size, V gene, D gene, CDR3 protein, CDR3 DNA. D genes are given only for firm matches. Clone size is not always given. Where it is, it says once, few, many or a class for expanded clones.

j_call: TRBJ2-5; clone_size: .; v_call: TRBV28; d_call: TRBD1; cdr3_aa: CASSPRQGQYF; cdr3_nt: TGTGCCAGCAGTCCTCGACAGGGCCAGTACTTC
j_call: TRBJ1-1; clone_size: .; v_call: TRBV4-3; d_call: TRBD1; cdr3_aa: CASSFPGQGIAEAFF; cdr3_nt: TGCGCCAGCAGCTTCCCGGGACAGGGGATCGCTGAAGCTTTCTTT
j_call: TRBJ1-2; clone_size: .; v_call: TRBV27; d_call: .; cdr3_aa: CAARDGLYGYTF; cdr3_nt: TGTGCCGCACGGGACGGACTCTATGGCTACACCTTC
j_call: TRBJ2-7; clone_size: .; v_call: TRBV6-1; d_call: TRBD2; cdr3_aa: CALGGSGSYEQYF; cdr3_nt: TGTGCCCTTGGTGGTAGCGGGAGTTACGAGCAGTACTTC
j_call: TRBJ1-4; clone_size: .; v_call: TRBV18; d_call: .; cdr3_aa: CASSLSQREKLFF; cdr3_nt: TGTGCCAGCTCCCTTTCCCAGAGGGAAAAACTGTTTTTT
j_call: TRBJ2-4; clone_size: once; v_call: TRBV11-3; d_call: .; cdr3_aa: CASSSLTGTRNIQYF; cdr3_nt: TGTGCCAGCAGCTCATTGACCGGGACAAGAAACATTCAGTACTTC
j_call: TRBJ2-5; clone_size: .; v_call: TRBV28; d_call: .; cdr3_aa: CASSSRETQYF; cdr3_nt: TGTGCCAGCAGTTCCCGGGAGACCCAGTACTTC
j_call: TRBJ2-7; clone_size: .; v_call: TRBV11-2; d_call: .; cdr3_aa: CASSLGVSPGEYF; cdr3_nt: TGTGCCAGCAGCCTCGGGGTGTCCCCGGGGGAGTACTTC
j_call: TRBJ2-7; clone_size: .; v_call: TRBV10-3; d_call: TRBD2; cdr3_aa: CAISASGAWDEQYF; cdr3_nt: TGTGCCATCAGTGCTAGCGGTGCGTGGGACGAGCAGTACTTC
j_call: TRBJ2-7; clone_size: .; v_call: TRBV14; d_call: TRBD2; cdr3_aa: CASSQGRLGLAGEYLVEQYF; cdr3_nt: TGTGCCAGCAGCCAAGGACGCTTGGGACTAGCGGGAGAGTACCTTGTGGAGCAGTACTTC
j_call: TRBJ2-7; clone_size: .; v_call: TRBV4-2; d_call: TRBD2; cdr3_aa: CASSQRLAGGGEQYF; cdr3_nt: TGTGCCAGCAGCCAAAGGCTAGCGGGAGGTGGCGAGCAGTACTTC
j_call: TRBJ2-3; clone_size: few; v_call: TRBV7-3; d_call: .; cdr3_aa: CASSLGLSSTDTQYF; cdr3_nt: TGTGCCAGCAGCTTAGGACTATCTAGCACAGATACGCAGTATTTT
j_call: TRBJ2-7; clone_size: .; v_call: TRBV2; d_call: .; cdr3_aa: CASSSPTYEQYF; cdr3_nt: TGTGCCAGCAGTTCTCCTACCTACGAGCAGTACTTC
j_call: TRBJ2-1; clone_size: .; v_call: TRBV5-5; d_call: TRBD1; cdr3_aa: CASSRTGGHYNEQFF; cdr3_nt: TGTGCCAGCAGCAGAACAGGGGGCCACTACAATGAGCAGTTCTTC
j_call: TRBJ2-3; clone_size: .; v_call: TRBV18; d_call: .; cdr3_aa: CASSPIITPSTDTQYF; cdr3_nt: TGTGCCAGCTCACCCATCATAACACCGAGCACAGATACGCAGTATTTT
j_call: TRBJ2-2; clone_size: .; v_call: TRBV7-9; d_call: TRBD2; cdr3_aa: CASSFRLAVATGELFF; cdr3_nt: TGTGCCAGCAGCTTTAGACTAGCGGTGGCCACCGGGGAGCTGTTTTTT
j_call: TRBJ1-3; clone_size: once; v_call: TRBV5-4; d_call: TRBD1; cdr3_aa: CASSLGGQISSGNTIYF; cdr3_nt: TGTGCCAGCAGCTTGGGGGGACAGATCTCCTCTGGAAACACCATATATTTT
j_call: TRBJ2-7; clone_size: .; v_call: TRBV28; d_call: .; cdr3_aa: CASSFRRGFSYEQYF; cdr3_nt: TGTGCCAGCAGTTTTAGGAGGGGCTTCTCCTACGAGCAGTACTTC
j_call: TRBJ1-4; clone_size: once; v_call: TRBV5-1; d_call: .; cdr3_aa: CASSAGANSNEKLFF; cdr3_nt: TGCGCCAGCAGCGCTGGAGCCAACTCTAATGAAAAACTGTTTTTT
j_call: TRBJ2-1; clone_size: .; v_call: TRBV5-3; d_call: .; cdr3_aa: CARSPPATSSYNEQFF; cdr3_nt: TGTGCCAGAAGCCCACCAGCGACAAGCTCCTACAATGAGCAGTTCTTC
j_call: TRBJ2-5; clone_size: .; v_call: TRBV29-1; d_call: .; cdr3_aa: CSVGLTGGQETQYF; cdr3_nt: TGCAGCGTTGGCCTTACTGGGGGACAAGAGACCCAGTACTTC
j_call: TRBJ2-5; clone_size: .; v_call: TRBV5-1; d_call: TRBD1; cdr3_aa: CASSSGQAETQYF; cdr3_nt: TGCGCCAGCAGCAGCGGACAGGCGGAGACCCAGTACTTC
j_call: TRBJ1-5; clone_size: .; v_call: TRBV29-1; d_call: TRBD1; cdr3_aa: CSAVTGNGQPQHF; cdr3_nt: TGCAGCGCCGTGACAGGGAACGGTCAGCCCCAGCATTTT
j_call: TRBJ1-5; clone_size: .; v_call: TRBV4-1; d_call: .; cdr3_aa: CASSQGTAAGEPQHF; cdr3_nt: TGCGCCAGCAGCCAAGGGACAGCCGCAGGGGAGCCCCAGCATTTT
j_call: TRBJ1-4; clone_size: .; v_call: TRBV27; d_call: TRBD1; cdr3_aa: CASSSPDRGNEKLFF; cdr3_nt: TGTGCCAGCAGTTCTCCAGACAGGGGGAATGAAAAACTGTTTTTT
j_call: TRBJ2-1; clone_size: .; v_call: TRBV5-1; d_call: TRBD2; cdr3_aa: CASSKREWSNEQFF; cdr3_nt: TGCGCCAGCAGCAAGCGGGAATGGAGCAATGAGCAGTTCTTC
j_call: TRBJ2-1; clone_size: .; v_call: TRBV9; d_call: .; cdr3_aa: CASSISQPTVDEQFF; cdr3_nt: TGTGCCAGCAGCATCTCCCAGCCTACCGTGGATGAGCAGTTCTTC
j_call: TRBJ2-1; clone_size: .; v_call: TRBV10-3; d_call: TRBD2; cdr3_aa: CAISESYAGHLLAGVGNEQFF; cdr3_nt: TGTGCCATCAGTGAGTCGTACGCGGGACACTTACTAGCGGGAGTTGGCAATGAGCAGTTCTTC
j_call: TRBJ2-7; clone_size: .; v_call: TRBV5-6; d_call: TRBD1; cdr3_aa: CASSRTGAEQYF; cdr3_nt: TGTGCCAGCAGCCGGACAGGGGCCGAGCAGTACTTC
j_call: TRBJ2-3; clone_size: .; v_call: TRBV7-3; d_call: .; cdr3_aa: CASSVGHGTDTQYF; cdr3_nt: TGTGCCAGCAGCGTAGGCCATGGCACAGATACGCAGTATTTT
j_call: TRBJ2-5; clone_size: .; v_call: TRBV29-1; d_call: .; cdr3_aa: CSVGKGLQETQYF; cdr3_nt: TGCAGCGTTGGGAAAGGCCTCCAAGAGACCCAGTACTTC
j_call: TRBJ2-5; clone_size: .; v_call: TRBV9; d_call: TRBD2; cdr3_aa: CASSVDGLAYQETQYF; cdr3_nt: TGTGCCAGCAGCGTAGATGGACTAGCGTACCAAGAGACCCAGTACTTC
j_call: TRBJ1-4; clone_size: .; v_call: TRBV5-1; d_call: .; cdr3_aa: CASSLSPLQATNEKLFF; cdr3_nt: TGCGCCAGCAGCTTGAGTCCATTACAGGCAACTAATGAAAAACTGTTTTTT
j_call: TRBJ2-1; clone_size: .; v_call: TRBV29-1; d_call: .; cdr3_aa: CSVAFDYNEQFF; cdr3_nt: TGCAGCGTTGCCTTCGATTACAATGAGCAGTTCTTC
j_call: TRBJ2-7; clone_size: .; v_call: TRBV19; d_call: .; cdr3_aa: CASSIGRENEQYF; cdr3_nt: TGTGCCAGTAGTATAGGCAGGGAAAACGAGCAGTACTTC
j_call: TRBJ1-1; clone_size: .; v_call: TRBV7-9; d_call: .; cdr3_aa: CASSLEDRNAFF; cdr3_nt: TGTGCCAGCAGCTTAGAGGACAGAAACGCTTTCTTT
j_call: TRBJ2-7; clone_size: .; v_call: TRBV7-2; d_call: TRBD1; cdr3_aa: CASSKDRGNYEQYF; cdr3_nt: TGTGCCAGCAGTAAAGACAGGGGAAACTACGAGCAGTACTTC
j_call: TRBJ2-7; clone_size: few; v_call: TRBV6-6; d_call: .; cdr3_aa: CASSTQGYEQYF; cdr3_nt: TGTGCCAGCAGTACTCAGGGATACGAGCAGTACTTC
j_call: TRBJ2-3; clone_size: .; v_call: TRBV4-3; d_call: .; cdr3_aa: CASSQDRTALRGTDTQYF; cdr3_nt: TGCGCCAGCAGCCAAGATAGGACTGCCCTTAGGGGCACAGATACGCAGTATTTT
j_call: TRBJ1-5; clone_size: .; v_call: TRBV28; d_call: .; cdr3_aa: CASKNRNSNQPQHF; cdr3_nt: TGTGCCAGCAAGAATCGGAATAGCAATCAGCCCCAGCATTTT
j_call: TRBJ2-5; clone_size: .; v_call: TRBV18; d_call: .; cdr3_aa: CASSPRWTGREYQETQYF; cdr3_nt: TGTGCCAGCTCACCACGTTGGACAGGGAGGGAATACCAAGAGACCCAGTACTTC
j_call: TRBJ2-7; clone_size: .; v_call: TRBV7-3; d_call: .; cdr3_aa: CASSLEGPGSYEQYF; cdr3_nt: TGTGCCAGCAGCTTAGAGGGCCCTGGGAGCTACGAGCAGTACTTC
j_call: TRBJ2-3; clone_size: .; v_call: TRBV30; d_call: TRBD2; cdr3_aa: CAWLTSGTDTQYF; cdr3_nt: TGTGCCTGGCTGACTAGCGGCACAGATACGCAGTATTTT
j_call: TRBJ1-4; clone_size: .; v_call: TRBV5-5; d_call: .; cdr3_aa: CASSSELVLGEKLFF; cdr3_nt: TGTGCCAGCAGCTCCGAGTTGGTCCTGGGGGAAAAACTGTTTTTT
j_call: TRBJ1-1; clone_size: .; v_call: TRBV12-5; d_call: .; cdr3_aa: CASGLLSNTEAFF; cdr3_nt: TGTGCTAGTGGTTTATTATCGAACACTGAAGCTTTCTTT
j_call: TRBJ2-7; clone_size: .; v_call: TRBV5-6; d_call: TRBD2; cdr3_aa: CASSSPPGLAAYEQYF; cdr3_nt: TGTGCCAGCAGCTCGCCCCCGGGACTAGCGGCCTACGAGCAGTACTTC
j_call: TRBJ1-1; clone_size: .; v_call: TRBV6-5; d_call: TRBD1; cdr3_aa: CASRRDSQNTEAFF; cdr3_nt: TGTGCCAGCAGGCGGGACAGCCAGAACACTGAAGCTTTCTTT
j_call: TRBJ1-5; clone_size: .; v_call: TRBV6-1; d_call: .; cdr3_aa: CASSEWAGRVGQPQHF; cdr3_nt: TGTGCCAGCAGTGAATGGGCAGGGAGGGTCGGTCAGCCCCAGCATTTT
j_call: TRBJ2-2; clone_size: few; v_call: TRBV7-5; d_call: .; cdr3_aa: CVRSLHDVGQLVWTGELFF; cdr3_nt: TGTGTCAGAAGCTTACATGACGTGGGACAGCTGGTTTGGACCGGGGAGCTGTTTTTT
j_call: TRBJ1-3; clone_size: .; v_call: TRBV4-1; d_call: .; cdr3_aa: CASSPATLWSGNTIYF; cdr3_nt: TGCGCCAGCAGCCCGGCGACGCTTTGGTCTGGAAACACCATATATTTT